One sample yielded the 6 T cell receptor beta chains listed below, sequenced in a study of T cell changes during pregnancy in multiple sclerosis. TCRdb's table, derived via immunoSEQ multiplex PCR, lists solely in-frame clones and lacks some. The sample contains roughly 40,000 clones, 80% to 95% of which appear only once. This specimen consisted of CD4+ T cells from peripheral blood mononuclear cells, obtained in the third trimester of pregnancy. Every receptor here comes from a female donor with multiple sclerosis, enrolled in a pregnancy study.

The chain joins TRBV5-6 to TRBJ2-7; D unresolved. Trimming left V 0 bases short and J 3 bases short, with 7 bases between. Germline-derived CDR1 and CDR2 are SGHDT and YYEEEE. This CDR3 has 13 residues. The chain's CDR3 is CASSLAAFYEQYF. The CDR3 DNA reads TGTGCCAGCAGCTTGGCCGCGTTCTACGAGCAGTACTTC.

Here the CDR3 reads CASSLSAGLITEAFF. CDR3 in DNA: TGTGCCAGCAGCTTATCTGCAGGGCTGATCACTGAAGCTTTCTTT. The V gene is TRBV7-8, the J gene TRBJ1-1; D possibly corresponds to TRBD1 (5 bases). Per the germline V gene, CDR1 is SGHVS and CDR2 is FQNEAQ. The CDR3 is 15 amino acids. Between the trimmed V and J ends, which lost 2 bases and 4 bases, there was a span of 14 bases.

The chain recombines TRBV7-7 with TRBJ2-3; no reliable D call. The V gene lost 2 bases and the J gene lost 12 bases, with 9 bases spanning the gap. The CDR3 consists of 11 residues. In germline, CDR1 is SSHAT, CDR2 FNYEAQ (reference sequence). In nucleotides, the CDR3 is TGTGCCAGCAGCTTATCTACCCCACAGTATTTT. Translating it yields CASSLSTPQYF. Based on the CDR3 plus reference TRBV7-7 and TRBJ2-3, the full variable domain is GAGVSQSPRYKVTKRGQDVTLRCDPISSHATLYWYQQALGQGPEFLTYFNYEAQPDKSGLPSDRFSAERPEGSISTLTIQRTEQRDSAMYRCASSLSTPQYFGPGTRLTVL.

The chain links TRBV7-9 to TRBJ2-1; 8 bases agree with TRBD1. Losses at the gene ends were 0 bases for V and 8 bases for J; bases not matched to a gene: 15. This CDR3 is built from 18 residues. CDR1 is SEHNR and CDR2 is FQNEAQ in the germline V gene (reference sequence). Here the CDR3 DNA reads TGTGCCAGCAGCTTAGCGAACAAAGGGACAGGCTGGGCGTATGAGCAGTTCTTC. Amino acids: CASSLANKGTGWAYEQFF. The variable domain in full, with the rest retrieved from reference TRBV7-9 and TRBJ2-1, is DTGVSQNPRHKITKRGQNVTFRCDPISEHNRLYWYRQTLGQGPEFLTYFQNEAQLEKSRLLSDRFSAERPKGSFSTLEIQRTEQGDSAMYLCASSLANKGTGWAYEQFFGPGTRLTVL.

The CDR3 coding sequence is TGTGCCAGCAGTTTATTTGGTTTGACTAGCGGAAGCCTCTACGAGCAGTACTTC. This encodes CASSLFGLTSGSLYEQYF. The V and J genes are TRBV28 and TRBJ2-7; 9 bases line up with TRBD2. With 1 base clipped from V and 3 bases from J, the junction kept 13 bases outside the gene matches. The CDR3 totals 18 residues. CDR1 and CDR2 (germline): MDHEN, SYDVKM. Full variable domain (outside the CDR3, taken from reference TRBV28 and TRBJ2-7): DVKVTQSSRYLVKRTGEKVFLECVQDMDHENMFWYRQDPGLGLRLIYFSYDVKMKEKGDIPEGYSVSREKKERFSLILESASTNQTSMYLCASSLFGLTSGSLYEQYFGPGTRLTVT.

The chain joins TRBV5-1 to TRBJ2-7; unclear D gene. V dropped 0 bases and J dropped 2 bases, with 9 bases sitting between them. CDR1 is SGHRS and CDR2 is YFSETQ in the germline V gene. This CDR3 is 14 amino acids long. The CDR3 here is CASSLGADTYEQYF. As DNA, the CDR3 is TGCGCCAGCAGCTTGGGGGCCGATACCTACGAGCAGTACTTC.